The table lists the clone carrying this T cell receptor beta chain with many counts. What it binds is unknown. V lost 6 bases and J 15 bases, leaving 14 bases between the germline ends. The germline V gene encodes CDR1 KGHDR and CDR2 SFDVKD. CDR3 size: 11 residues. The data belong to a study of identical twins. Overall study findings and caveats: Out-of-frame beta sequences exhibited a weaker degree of excess twin sharing.

TCRdb ran MiXCR on the 5' RACE reads and lists one entry per CDR3 protein. The repertoire holds a few hundred thousand distinct CDR3 sequences, with 9.6% as singletons. The same sample was also used in a study of yellow fever vaccine responses in identical twins.

This receptor was taken from a woman younger than 30 in good health. Sequenced: PBMCs. The V and J genes are TRBV24-1 and TRBJ2-1; D gene unclear. The CDR3 protein is CATSMAVDLFF. The CDR3 bases are TGTGCCACCAGTATGGCGGTGGATCTGTTCTTC.